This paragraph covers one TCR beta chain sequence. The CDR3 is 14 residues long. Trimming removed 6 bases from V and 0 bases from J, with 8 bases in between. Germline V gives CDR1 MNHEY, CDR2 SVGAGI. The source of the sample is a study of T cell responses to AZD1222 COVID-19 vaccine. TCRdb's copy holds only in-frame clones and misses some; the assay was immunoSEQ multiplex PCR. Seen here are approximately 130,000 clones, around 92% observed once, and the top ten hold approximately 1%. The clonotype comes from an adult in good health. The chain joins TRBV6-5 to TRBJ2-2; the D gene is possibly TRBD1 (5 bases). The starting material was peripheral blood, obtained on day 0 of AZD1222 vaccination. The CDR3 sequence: CASRRQSNTGELFF. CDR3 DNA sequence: TGTGCCAGCAGGCGACAGTCGAACACCGGGGAGCTGTTTTTT.